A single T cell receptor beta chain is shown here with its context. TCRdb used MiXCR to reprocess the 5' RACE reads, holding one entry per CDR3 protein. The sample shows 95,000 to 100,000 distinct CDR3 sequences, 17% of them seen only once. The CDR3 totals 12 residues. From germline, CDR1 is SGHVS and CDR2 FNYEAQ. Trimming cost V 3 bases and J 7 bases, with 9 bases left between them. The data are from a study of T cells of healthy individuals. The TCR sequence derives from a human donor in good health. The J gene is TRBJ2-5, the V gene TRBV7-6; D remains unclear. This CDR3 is CASSLPPGTQYF. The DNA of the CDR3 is TGTGCCAGCAGCTTGCCTCCCGGGACCCAGTACTTC.